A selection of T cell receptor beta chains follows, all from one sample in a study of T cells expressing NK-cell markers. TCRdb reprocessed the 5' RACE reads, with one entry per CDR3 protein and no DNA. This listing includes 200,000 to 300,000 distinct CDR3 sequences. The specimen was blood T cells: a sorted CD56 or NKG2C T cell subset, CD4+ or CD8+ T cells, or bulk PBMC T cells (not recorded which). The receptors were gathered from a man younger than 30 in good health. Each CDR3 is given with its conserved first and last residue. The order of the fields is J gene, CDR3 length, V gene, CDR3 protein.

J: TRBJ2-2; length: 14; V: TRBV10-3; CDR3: CAPSGSGVAGELFF
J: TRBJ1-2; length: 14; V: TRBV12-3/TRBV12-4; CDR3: CASGRDRQTYGYTF
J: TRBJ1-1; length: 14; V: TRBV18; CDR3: CASSPRSEGSEAFF
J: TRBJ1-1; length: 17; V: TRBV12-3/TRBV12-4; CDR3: CASSLQLAADLNTEAFF
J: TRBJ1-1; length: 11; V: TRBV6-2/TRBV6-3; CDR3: CASSWDREAFF
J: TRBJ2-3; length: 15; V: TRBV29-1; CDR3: CSVGGVQISTDTQYF
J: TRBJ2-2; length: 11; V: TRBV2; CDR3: CASSVFRELFF
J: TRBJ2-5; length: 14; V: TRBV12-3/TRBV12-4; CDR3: CASTTSGKWETQYF
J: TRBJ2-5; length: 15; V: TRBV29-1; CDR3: CSVWTSGRAPVTQYF
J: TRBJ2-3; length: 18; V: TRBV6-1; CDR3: CASSPGSGLAGRTDTQYF
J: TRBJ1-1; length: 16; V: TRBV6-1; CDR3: CASSPPYWTGNTEAFF
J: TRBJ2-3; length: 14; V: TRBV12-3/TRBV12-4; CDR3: CASSLLLAAADRYF
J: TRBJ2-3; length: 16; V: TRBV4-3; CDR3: CASSQGKGSSKDTQYF
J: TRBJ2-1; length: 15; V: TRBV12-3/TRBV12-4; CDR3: CASSETSGRVYEQFF
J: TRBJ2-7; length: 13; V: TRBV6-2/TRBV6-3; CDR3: CASSYTVLNEQYF
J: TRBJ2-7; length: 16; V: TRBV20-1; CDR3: CSAREPLAGGSYEQYF
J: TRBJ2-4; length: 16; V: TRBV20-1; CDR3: CSARGWGQGAKNIQYF
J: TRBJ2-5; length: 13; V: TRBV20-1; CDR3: CSALEWDQETQYF
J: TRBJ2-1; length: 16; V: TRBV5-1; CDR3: CASSFTGLAGYNEQFF
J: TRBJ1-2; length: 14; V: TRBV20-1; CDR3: CSAQTSGLAYGYTF
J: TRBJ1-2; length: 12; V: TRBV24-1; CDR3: CATSQGDYGYTF
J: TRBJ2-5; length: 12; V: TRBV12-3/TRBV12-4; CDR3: CASSFHGETQYF
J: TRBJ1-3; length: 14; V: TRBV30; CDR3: CAWSDWGAGNTIYF
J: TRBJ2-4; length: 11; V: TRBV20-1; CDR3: CSARAEAVQYF
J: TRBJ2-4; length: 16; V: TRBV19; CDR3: CASSRGQGAGKNIQYF
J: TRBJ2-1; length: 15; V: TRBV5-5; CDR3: CASSLDSGAYNEQFF
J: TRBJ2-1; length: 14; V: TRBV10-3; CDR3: CAISDHKGYNEQFF
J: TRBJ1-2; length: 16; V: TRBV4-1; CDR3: CASSQDTGAVVYGYTF
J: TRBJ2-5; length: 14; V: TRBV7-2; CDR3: CASSSGQGTETQYF
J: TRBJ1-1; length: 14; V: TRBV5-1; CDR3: CASSLHGEGTEAFF
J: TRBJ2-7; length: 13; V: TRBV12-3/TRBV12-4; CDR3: CASSLFGSTEQYF
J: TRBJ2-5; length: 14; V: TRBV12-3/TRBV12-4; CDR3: CASSRRDSEETQYF
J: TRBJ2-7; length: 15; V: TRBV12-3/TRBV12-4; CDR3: CASSLRRGGTYEQYF
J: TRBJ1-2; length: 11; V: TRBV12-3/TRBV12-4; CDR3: CASSLNYGYTF
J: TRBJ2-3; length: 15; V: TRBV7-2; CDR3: CASSPRQGPQITQYF
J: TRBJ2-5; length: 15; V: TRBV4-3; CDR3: CASSRGRALQETQYF
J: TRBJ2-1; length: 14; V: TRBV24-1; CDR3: CATSDAHRVNEQFF
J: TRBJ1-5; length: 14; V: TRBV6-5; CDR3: CASSYGQGVQPQHF
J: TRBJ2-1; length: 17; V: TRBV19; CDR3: CASSTSGRTWGANEQFF
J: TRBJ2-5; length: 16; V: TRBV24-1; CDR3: CATSSTSGRGQETQYF
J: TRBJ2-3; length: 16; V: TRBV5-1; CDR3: CASSLNRGVSTDTQYF
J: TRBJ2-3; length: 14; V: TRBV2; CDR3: CASRDAWEFDTQYF